This T cell receptor beta chain was documented in a study of T cell responses to AZD1222 COVID-19 vaccine. At the level of the study: Doses given second, at about 4 or about 12 weeks, were pooled.

The CDR3 runs 14 residues. CDR1 is GTSNPN, CDR2 SVGIG, per germline (reference sequence). Trimming stripped 0 bases from V and 0 bases from J, with 6 bases between. Overall study findings and caveats: After two AZD1222 doses, spike-specific TCR breadth and depth rose versus day 0.

Comments on this clone: Its specificity is unknown.

Sequencing used immunoSEQ multiplex PCR; TCRdb keeps in-frame clones, though not all of them. The table lists 58,000 or so clones, 84% of them singletons. Sample: peripheral blood, taken on day 0 of AZD1222 vaccination. The receptor was derived from an adult in good health. The chain combines TRBV30 with TRBJ2-4, with no clear D. The CDR3 region is CAWSVTAAKNIQYF. The CDR3 bases are TGTGCCTGGAGTGTAACGGCAGCCAAAAACATTCAGTACTTC. Looking up the rest from reference TRBV30 and TRBJ2-4 gives the full variable domain: SQTIHQWPATLVQPVGSPLSLECTVEGTSNPNLYWYRQAAGRGLQLLFYSVGIGQISSEVPQNLSASRPQDRQFILSSKKLLLSDSGFYLCAWSVTAAKNIQYFGAGTRLSVL.